The 11 T cell receptor beta chains listed next were all sequenced from one sample in a study of blood T cell repertoires in COVID-19. This table comes from immunoSEQ multiplex PCR, and its TCRdb copy is limited to in-frame clones, with some not included. The sample has roughly 290,000 clones; 75% to 95% are singletons. The specimen sequenced was peripheral blood. These receptors were taken from a woman under 40 with COVID-19, enrolled during active disease.

This rearrangement joins TRBV2 to TRBJ2-2; D is undetermined. The CDR3 contains 12 residues. Germline values: CDR1 SNHLY, CDR2 FYNNEI. Between the trimmed V and J ends, which lost 4 bases and 5 bases, there was a span of 5 bases. The CDR3 region has the DNA TGTGCCAGCAGTGGTAGTACCGGGGAGCTGTTTTTT. Translated, it gives CASSGSTGELFF.

The chain combines TRBV6-1 with TRBJ2-7; D possibly corresponds to TRBD2 (6 bases). Germline loops: CDR1 MNHNS, CDR2 SASEGT. The ends were cut back, 1 base at V and 2 bases at J, with 9 bases in the middle. The CDR3 length is 14 residues. CDR3 sequence reads: CASSEVGGTYEQYF. The CDR3 nucleotides read TGTGCCAGCAGTGAAGTTGGCGGGACCTACGAGCAGTACTTC.

This clone occurred once. V and J are TRBV6-6 and TRBJ1-1; D is undetermined. The CDR3 is made up of 15 amino acids. Germline V gene data show CDR1 as MNHNY and CDR2 as SVGAGI (reference sequence). The V end lost 3 bases, the J end lost 5 bases, and 16 bases lay between the germline ends. CDR3 amino acids: CASSYNSQHGTEAFF. CDR3 DNA: TGTGCCAGCAGTTATAACAGCCAACATGGTACTGAAGCTTTCTTT.

For the CDR3, the DNA is TGTGCCAGCAGCTGGGGACAGGGACAAGAGACCCAGTACTTC. Protein product: CASSWGQGQETQYF. The chain is built from TRBV5-5 and TRBJ2-5, with 9 bases fitting TRBD1. V was clipped by 3 bases and J by 2 bases; unmatched bases: 2. Germline V lookup: CDR1 SGHKS, CDR2 YYEKEE (reference sequence). The CDR3 is 14 amino acids.

The chain uses TRBV28 and TRBJ1-1; 9 nucleotides line up with TRBD1. There are 16 residues in the CDR3. Germline CDR1 reads MDHEN; CDR2 reads SYDVKM. Trimming at V came to 1 base and at J to 1 base, leaving 4 bases not matched to a gene. The CDR3 bases are TGTGCCAGCAGTTTATTACAGGGGGCGAGGAACACTGAAGCTTTCTTT. As protein: CASSLLQGARNTEAFF.

The chain is built from TRBV7-9 and TRBJ1-2; 8 nucleotides line up with TRBD1. V gave up 5 bases and J gave up 7 bases; unmatched junction bases: 9. The CDR3 contains 14 residues. CDR1 SEHNR and CDR2 FQNEAQ come from the germline V gene (reference sequence). CDR3 sequence (DNA): TGTGCCAGCAGCCGGACAGGGACAGCAGGTGGCTACACCTTC. Translated, it gives CASSRTGTAGGYTF.

V gene TRBV28 combines with J gene TRBJ2-1; no reliable D call. The CDR3 has 13 residues. The V end lost 6 bases, the J end lost 9 bases, and 15 bases lay between the germline ends. CDR1 MDHEN and CDR2 SYDVKM come from the germline V gene. The CDR3 DNA reads TGTGCCAGCAGCTCTGATGGCATTGGTGAGCAGTTCTTC. Its translation: CASSSDGIGEQFF.

This chain connects TRBV9 to TRBJ1-3, with D perhaps TRBD1 (5 bases). The CDR3 is 15 residues long. CDR1 is SGDLS and CDR2 is YYNGEE in the germline V gene. V lost 3 bases and J lost 1, with 11 bases in between. This CDR3 is CASSAGGKSGNTIYF. CDR3 nucleotides: TGTGCCAGCAGCGCTGGGGGGAAATCTGGAAACACCATATATTTT.

V is TRBV10-3 and J is TRBJ2-3; 8 bases match TRBD1. The trim removed 10 bases at V and 4 bases at J, leaving 4 bases unmatched. Germline CDR1 reads ENHRY; CDR2 reads SYGVKD. This CDR3 contains 12 residues. CDR3 residues: CATGQGSDTQYF. The CDR3 bases are TGTGCCACAGGACAGGGCTCAGATACGCAGTATTTT.

The V call is TRBV7-2, the J call TRBJ2-7; weak D call: TRBD2 (6 bases). Trimming pared 5 bases from V and 5 bases from J, leaving 10 bases between. The CDR3 has 12 amino acids. The germline CDR1 and CDR2 sequences are SGHTA and FQGNSA. Here the CDR3 DNA reads TGTGCCAGCAGCGTGGGCGGGGACGAGCAGTACTTC. It encodes CASSVGGDEQYF.

The chain uses TRBV6-1 and TRBJ1-2, with 8 bases aligning to TRBD1. CDR1 and CDR2 (germline): MNHNS, SASEGT. The CDR3 has 15 residues. The J segment lost 7 bases and the V segment lost 2 bases, leaving 9 bases of the junction unmatched. CDR3 bases: TGTGCCAGCAGTGAAACCCGGCAGGGGGCGCGTGGCTACACCTTC. Its translation is CASSETRQGARGYTF.